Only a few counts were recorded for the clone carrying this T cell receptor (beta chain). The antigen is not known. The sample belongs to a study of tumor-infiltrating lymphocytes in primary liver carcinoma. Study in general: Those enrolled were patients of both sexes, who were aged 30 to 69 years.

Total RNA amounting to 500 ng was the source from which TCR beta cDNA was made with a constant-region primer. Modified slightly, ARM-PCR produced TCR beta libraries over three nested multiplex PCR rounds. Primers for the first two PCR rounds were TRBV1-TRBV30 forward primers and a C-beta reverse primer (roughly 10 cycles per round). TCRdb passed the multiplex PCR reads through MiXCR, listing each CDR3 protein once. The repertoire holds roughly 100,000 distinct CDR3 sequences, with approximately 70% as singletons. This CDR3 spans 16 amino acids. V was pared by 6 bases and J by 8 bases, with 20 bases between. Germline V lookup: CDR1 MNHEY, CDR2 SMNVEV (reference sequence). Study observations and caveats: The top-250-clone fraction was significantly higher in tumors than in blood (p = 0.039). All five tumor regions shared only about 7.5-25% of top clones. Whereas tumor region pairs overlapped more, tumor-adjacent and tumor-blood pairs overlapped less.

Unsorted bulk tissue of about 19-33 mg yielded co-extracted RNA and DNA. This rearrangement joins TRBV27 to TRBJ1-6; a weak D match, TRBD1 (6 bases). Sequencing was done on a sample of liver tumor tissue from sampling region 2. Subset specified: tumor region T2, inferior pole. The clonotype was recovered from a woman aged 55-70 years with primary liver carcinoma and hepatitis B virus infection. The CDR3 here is CASRRTPRGGDSPLHF. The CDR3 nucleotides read TGTGCCAGCAGGCGAACACCCAGGGGTGGGGATTCACCCCTCCACTTT.